Sequencing of this T cell receptor (beta chain) was carried out in a study of early T cells in non-severe SARS-CoV-2 infection. Whole-study context: The authors sequenced bulk RNA from unsorted whole blood, leaving chains unpaired.

The study's findings and limits: VDJdb-based annotation leaned toward anti-spike CD8 responses and missed private and CD4 specificities.

With regard to this clonotype: The antigen remains undetermined.

Molecules of cDNA were individually given unique molecular identifiers that were attached to them. From the 5' RACE reads, TCRdb called clonotypes with MiXCR, one entry per CDR3 protein. This sample yields approximately 71,000 distinct CDR3 sequences, of which roughly an eighth are seen a single time; about 1.7% belongs to the top ten. The V gene end was trimmed by 1 base and the J gene end by 16 bases; junction bases not matched to a gene: 7. The CDR3 spans 12 residues. Germline loops: CDR1 SGHAT, CDR2 FQNNGV. Source material: whole blood. The source is an adult who was a healthcare worker with PCR-confirmed SARS-CoV-2 infection or an uninfected control (not recorded which). The chain is built from TRBV11-2 and TRBJ2-1, with 7 bases fitting TRBD2. As DNA, the CDR3 is TGTGCCAGCAGCTTAGCCGGCCTAGCGGACTTCTTC. The encoded protein is CASSLAGLADFF. The whole variable domain, filled in from reference TRBV11-2 and TRBJ2-1, reads EAGVAQSPRYKIIEKRQSVAFWCNPISGHATLYWYQQILGQGPKLLIQFQNNGVVDDSQLPKDRFSAERLKGVDSTLKIQPAKLEDSAVYLCASSLAGLADFFGPGTRLTVL.